This T cell receptor beta chain was recorded in a study of blood T cell repertoires in COVID-19 (dated by TCRdb to the early 2020s). Looking at the study overall: Collaborator samples came from the United States, Italy and Spain and covered acute and convalescent phases of COVID-19. The material from the prospective study consisted of cDNA or gDNA derived from T cells, B-cell-depleted T cells, or PBMCs. Deeply sampled blood TCRbeta repertoires from subjects exposed to, actively infected with, or recovered from COVID-19 were included in the dataset. A freely available public database, intended as a resource for researchers studying the immune response to SARS-CoV-2, is where the repertoires were released. Samples were obtained from the ongoing ImmuneRACE study (first 160 participants) and from about 1,300 subjects provided by 6 global collaborators. A de-identified subject ID, COVID-19 status, age in years and sex were almost always included in the sample metadata. Where HLA class I and class II types were available, the types were taken from metadata supplied by the sample provider, not from assay-based typing. The investigation overall reported the following: The quantity of clinical and demographic metadata differed by source and by participant and was supplied without curation.

Inclusive of the bounding cysteine and phenylalanine, the CDR3 is 14 residues long. Only CDR3 DNA remains: 42 bases, in frame from the first base. Germline trimming: 5 bases from V, 7 bases from J; junction bases outside gene matches: 6. From the germline V gene (reference sequence), CDR1 is GTSNPN and CDR2 is SVGIG. Comments on this clone: This receptor's antigen is unknown. No per-base quality is available; no much larger clone lies one base away.

TCRbeta CDR3 regions were amplified from genomic DNA by means of the immunoSEQ Assay, a bias-controlled multiplex PCR. In the paper's pipeline: Within the assay, amplification of reference gene primers was used to estimate how many nucleated cells each sample contained. Sequence reads were collapsed and filtered to measure the absolute abundance of every unique TCRbeta CDR3 rearrangement. Productive Simpson clonality was computed per sample as the square root of Simpson's diversity index over productive rearrangements. The source is immuneACCESS, and TCRdb retained only in-frame sequences with V and J called. Part of the clones is not carried over; for the studies checked, unresolved V genes explain less than half of this, and the remainder is unexplained. V, J and clone size were drawn from that table, and D and trimming were deduced from the DNA. This sample is represented by about 99,000 clones; 60% to 85% of them were singletons. The ten largest clones take up roughly 18% of the sample.

The collaborating institutions used their own protocols to collect whole blood in K2EDTA tubes. For TCRbeta analysis, collaborator samples were shipped as frozen whole blood, as isolated PBMCs, or as DNA extracted from either sample type. Sequenced: peripheral blood. This chain joins TRBV30 to TRBJ1-5; TRBD1 agrees with 12 junctional bases. This TCR came from a woman over 75 with active or convalescent COVID-19. The DNA sequence follows: TGTGCCTGGCGGGGACAGGGGGCACAACAGCCCCAGCATTTT. This sequence encodes CAWRGQGAQQPQHF.